The next 28 T cell receptor beta chains were all read from a single sample in a study of cytomegalovirus exposure and HLA in healthy donors. Researchers ran the PCR with 60 Vbeta and 13 Jbeta primers. Assay: immunoSEQ multiplex PCR; the TCRdb copy retains only in-frame clones and omits some. The sample holds about 150,000 clones, around three quarters seen once. The sample consisted of PBMCs. The receptor source for this set is a middle-aged woman in good health and CMV-seropositive.

J is TRBJ2-3 and V is TRBV5-6, with TRBD2 as a possible D gene (6 bases). Germline assignment: CDR1 SGHDT and CDR2 YYEEEE. Trimming left V 1 base short and J 0 bases short, with 15 bases between. The CDR3 extends over 17 amino acids. The CDR3 nucleotides are TGTGCCAGCAGCTTGAGAATTTCCGGGACTAGCACAGATACGCAGTATTTT. Protein product: CASSLRISGTSTDTQYF.

In this sample, this clone turned up a few times. This chain connects TRBV28 to TRBJ1-1, with D uncertain. Per the germline V gene, CDR1 is MDHEN and CDR2 is SYDVKM. The CDR3 runs 11 residues. Trimming shortened V by 6 bases and J by 4 bases, and 6 bases separated the two germline ends. The CDR3 sequence: CASSQITEAFF. In nucleotides, the CDR3 is TGTGCCAGCAGCCAGATCACTGAAGCTTTCTTT.

This clone was counted once. The gene calls are TRBV19 and TRBJ2-5; the match to TRBD1 covers 7 bases. Germline V gives CDR1 LNHDA, CDR2 SQIVND (reference sequence). The V segment lost 3 bases and the J segment 4 bases; nucleotides outside the gene matches: 8. This CDR3 is 15 amino acids long. In DNA form, the CDR3 reads TGTGCCAGTAGTATGGGCAGGGGGTACGCAGAGACCCAGTACTTC. Translated: CASSMGRGYAETQYF.

The V and J genes are TRBV5-4 and TRBJ2-3; 10 bases match TRBD1. This CDR3 region has 16 residues. J gave up 1 base and V 0 bases, and 2 bases lay outside the gene matches. Germline V gene data show CDR1 as SGHNT and CDR2 as YYREEE (reference sequence). The chain's CDR3 is CASSLGQGAGTDTQYF. The CDR3 nucleotides read TGTGCCAGCAGCTTGGGACAGGGGGCGGGCACAGATACGCAGTATTTT.

This rearrangement joins TRBV5-4 to TRBJ2-7; 11 bases are a match to TRBD2. This CDR3 has 15 residues. The germline V gene has CDR1 SGHNT and CDR2 YYREEE (reference sequence). V lost 1 base, J lost 1 base, and 1 base stayed unmatched. The CDR3 nucleotides read TGTGCCAGCAGCTTGACTAGCGGGGGTTCCTACGAGCAGTACTTC. Translated: CASSLTSGGSYEQYF.

The chain couples TRBV5-6 to TRBJ2-1; 7 positions agree with TRBD1. Germline V gene data show CDR1 as SGHDT and CDR2 as YYEEEE. The J segment lost 2 bases and the V segment lost 4 bases, leaving 6 bases of the junction unmatched. The CDR3 is 15 amino acids. DNA for the CDR3: TGTGCCAGCAGCCCCGGACAGGTTGCCTACAATGAGCAGTTCTTC. It codes for CASSPGQVAYNEQFF.

The CDR3 protein is CASRRDREGHTEAFF. The CDR3 region has the DNA TGTGCCAGCAGGAGGGACAGGGAGGGGCACACTGAAGCTTTCTTT. The rearrangement joins TRBV2 to TRBJ1-1; TRBD1 agrees at 9 bases. The germline V gene has CDR1 SNHLY and CDR2 FYNNEI. The CDR3 consists of 15 residues. The V segment lost 6 bases and the J segment 3 bases; nucleotides outside the gene matches: 8. The full variable domain, rest sourced from reference TRBV2 and TRBJ1-1, is EPEVTQTPSHQVTQMGQEVILRCVPISNHLYFYWYRQILGQKVEFLVSFYNNEISEKSEIFDDQFSVERPDGSNFTLKIRSTKLEDSAMYFCASRRDREGHTEAFFGQGTRLTVV.

In its sample, this clone was seen a few times. J is TRBJ1-3 and V is TRBV9; D uncertain. V gave up 0 bases and J gave up 2 bases, with 9 bases separating them. CDR1 and CDR2 from the germline V gene are SGDLS and YYNGEE. This CDR3 comprises 15 residues. The CDR3 spells CASSVGWQTGNTIYF. The CDR3 nucleotides read TGTGCCAGCAGCGTAGGTTGGCAGACTGGAAACACCATATATTTT. The complete variable domain, with remaining parts taken from reference TRBV9 and TRBJ1-3, reads DSGVTQTPKHLITATGQRVTLRCSPRSGDLSVYWYQQSLDQGLQFLIQYYNGEERAKGNILERFSAQQFPDLHSELNLSSLELGDSALYFCASSVGWQTGNTIYFGEGSWLTVV.

The chain is built from TRBV29-1 and TRBJ1-6; D remains ambiguous. The V end was cut by 7 bases, the J end by 3 bases, with 10 bases between. Germline CDR1 is SQVTM and CDR2 is ANQGSEA. The CDR3 consists of 13 residues. The DNA of the CDR3 is TGCAGCGCCCGTGGGAGCTATAATTCACCCCTCCACTTT. Protein product: CSARGSYNSPLHF.

The chain links TRBV2 to TRBJ2-2; TRBD2 matches at 9 bases. The CDR3 loop spans 15 amino acids. Germline trimming cut 2 bases from V and 7 bases from J; bases unmatched to any gene: 5. Looked up from germline, CDR1 is SNHLY and CDR2 is FYNNEI. In nucleotides, the CDR3 is TGTGCCAGCAGTGAACTAGCGGGGTTTATCGGGGAGCTGTTTTTT. Protein product: CASSELAGFIGELFF.

This chain links TRBV7-6 with TRBJ1-4; 9 bases agree with TRBD1. CDR3 length: 14 amino acids. Germline V CDR1 and CDR2: SGHVS, FNYEAQ. V gave up 5 bases and J gave up 6 bases; unmatched junction bases: 4. CDR3 coding DNA: TGTGCCAGCAGCAGATGGACAGGGGATGAAAAACTGTTTTTT. It translates to CASSRWTGDEKLFF.

V gene TRBV30 combines with J gene TRBJ1-1; the D gene is possibly TRBD1 (5 bases). The CDR3 spans 16 residues. The germline V gene encodes CDR1 GTSNPN and CDR2 SVGIG (reference sequence). V was trimmed by 4 bases and J by 0 bases, leaving 18 bases between them. The CDR3 DNA follows: TGTGCCTGGATAAGGTGGCTGACAGAAATGAACACTGAAGCTTTCTTT. As protein: CAWIRWLTEMNTEAFF. The full variable domain, rest sourced from reference TRBV30 and TRBJ1-1, is SQTIHQWPATLVQPVGSPLSLECTVEGTSNPNLYWYRQAAGRGLQLLFYSVGIGQISSEVPQNLSASRPQDRQFILSSKKLLLSDSGFYLCAWIRWLTEMNTEAFFGQGTRLTVV.

In this sample, this clone turned up once. The sample holds other DNA sequences that translate to the same CDR3. V usage is TRBV2 and J usage is TRBJ1-5; 9 bases map to TRBD1. With V trimmed by 6 bases and J by 1 base, 4 bases remained unmatched. The CDR3 has 15 residues. Germline CDR1 reads SNHLY; CDR2 reads FYNNEI. The CDR3 reads CASRPGTGSNQPQHF. The CDR3 bases are TGTGCCAGCAGGCCCGGGACAGGGAGCAATCAGCCCCAGCATTTT.

The chain recombines TRBV9 with TRBJ1-3; TRBD1 matches 7 bases. This CDR3 is 17 amino acids long. The trim removed 4 bases at V and 2 bases at J, leaving 12 bases unmatched. Germline CDR1 SGDLS, CDR2 YYNGEE. The CDR3 protein is CASSPAGTESPGNTIYF. The CDR3, as DNA: TGTGCCAGCAGCCCGGCCGGGACAGAGAGCCCTGGAAACACCATATATTTT.

V usage is TRBV10-3 and J usage is TRBJ1-2; no clear D gene. This CDR3 comprises 13 residues. CDR1 ENHRY and CDR2 SYGVKD come from the germline V gene. Trimming shortened V by 2 bases and J by 0 bases, and 4 bases separated the two germline ends. This CDR3 reads CAISEAANYGYTF. The CDR3 DNA follows: TGTGCCATCAGTGAGGCAGCTAACTATGGCTACACCTTC.

V and J are TRBV7-9 and TRBJ2-5; tentatively, D is TRBD2 (6 bases). V was shortened by 5 bases and J by 2 bases, with 18 bases between the two germline ends. Germline CDR1 SEHNR, CDR2 FQNEAQ (reference sequence). The CDR3 spans 16 residues. This CDR3 reads CASSPPRNRGQETQYF. CDR3 in DNA: TGTGCCAGCAGCCCCCCGAGGAACCGGGGGCAAGAGACCCAGTACTTC. Looking up the rest from reference TRBV7-9 and TRBJ2-5 gives the full variable domain: DTGVSQNPRHKITKRGQNVTFRCDPISEHNRLYWYRQTLGQGPEFLTYFQNEAQLEKSRLLSDRFSAERPKGSFSTLEIQRTEQGDSAMYLCASSPPRNRGQETQYFGPGTRLLVL.

The V and J genes are TRBV7-9 and TRBJ1-6; no clear D gene. Trimming shortened V by 2 bases and J by 8 bases, and 13 bases separated the two germline ends. The germline CDR1 and CDR2 sequences are SEHNR and FQNEAQ (reference sequence). This CDR3 contains 15 residues. CDR3 sequence (DNA): TGTGCCAGCAGCTTAAGCCGGAGCGGGGATTCACCCCTCCACTTT. This sequence encodes CASSLSRSGDSPLHF.

This chain uses TRBV5-5 with TRBJ1-1, with D uncertain. The length of the CDR3 is 14 residues. V was trimmed by 6 bases and J by 4 bases, leaving 16 bases between them. Germline CDR1 is SGHKS and CDR2 is YYEKEE (reference sequence). Here the CDR3 DNA reads TGTGCCAGCATCGGACTTTTTCCGGGCACTGAAGCTTTCTTT. As protein: CASIGLFPGTEAFF.

The chain recombines TRBV5-4 with TRBJ2-5, with D possibly being TRBD1 (5 bases). The germline CDR1 and CDR2 sequences are SGHNT and YYREEE (reference sequence). Trimming took off 4 bases at V and 1 base at J, with 11 bases between the two ends. There are 14 residues in the CDR3. In DNA form, the CDR3 reads TGTGCCAGCAGCGCCCTTGGGGCCCAAGAGACCCAGTACTTC. Translating it yields CASSALGAQETQYF.

V is TRBV28 and J is TRBJ2-1, with a weak D call TRBD1 (6 bases). The CDR3 is made up of 14 amino acids. Trimming cost V 3 bases and J 3 bases, with 9 bases left between them. Germline CDR1 is MDHEN and CDR2 is SYDVKM. The CDR3 coding sequence is TGTGCCAGCAGTTTGGGACACATCTACAATGAGCAGTTCTTC. Translated: CASSLGHIYNEQFF.

The chain carries TRBV4-1 and TRBJ1-1, with TRBD1 identical over 7 bases. This CDR3 has 15 residues. V shed 2 bases and J 6 bases; nucleotides not matched to a gene: 9. CDR1 and CDR2 from the germline V gene are MGHRA and YSYEKL. CDR3 bases: TGCGCCAGCAGCCAAACAGGGGCGCGGGTATCTGAAGCTTTCTTT. Protein sequence: CASSQTGARVSEAFF.

This chain links TRBV25-1 with TRBJ1-1; 7 nucleotides line up with TRBD1. Losses at the gene ends were 7 bases for V and 3 bases for J; bases not matched to a gene: 8. Germline-derived CDR1 and CDR2 are MGHDK and SYGVNS. The length of the CDR3 is 14 residues. The DNA for the CDR3 is TGTGCCAGCACTCAGGGGGACTTGTACACTGAAGCTTTCTTT. Protein: CASTQGDLYTEAFF.

J is TRBJ2-1 and V is TRBV6-1, with 14 bases matching TRBD2. J gave up 9 bases and V 0 bases, and 7 bases lay outside the gene matches. Germline V gene sequence: CDR1 MNHNS, CDR2 SASEGT. The CDR3 has 17 amino acids. The CDR3 protein is CASSEAAGTSGGGEQFF. As DNA, the CDR3 is TGTGCCAGCAGTGAAGCGGCCGGGACTAGCGGGGGAGGTGAGCAGTTCTTC.

The chain links TRBV9 to TRBJ1-3; 9 positions match TRBD1. CDR1 SGDLS and CDR2 YYNGEE come from the germline V gene. The CDR3 has 15 amino acids. The J segment lost 7 bases and the V segment lost 3 bases, leaving 8 bases of the junction unmatched. The CDR3 here is CASSAAGTGQNTIYF. CDR3 DNA: TGTGCCAGCAGCGCCGCCGGGACAGGGCAGAACACCATATATTTT.

The genes are TRBV30 and TRBJ1-1; TRBD1 matches at 9 bases. The CDR3 totals 12 residues. Germline CDR1 and CDR2: GTSNPN and SVGIG (reference sequence). After removal of 3 bases from V and 11 bases from J, the junction contained 7 bases not matched to a gene. The DNA for the CDR3 is TGTGCCTGGAGCGCACAGGGGGCGAATGCTTTCTTT. Amino acids: CAWSAQGANAFF.

On this clone: At one boundary the junction diverges from the germline segment, which might be a read error. The chain recombines TRBV7-9 with TRBJ2-2; 7 nucleotides agree with TRBD1. The CDR3 length is 12 residues. From germline, CDR1 is SEHNR and CDR2 FQNEAQ (reference sequence). CDR3 DNA: TGTTCCAGCCAGGGGGACACCGGGGAGCTGTTTTTT. Protein sequence: CSSQGDTGELFF.

The CDR3, as DNA: TGTGCCACCAGCAGAGAGACAGGGGGCTCAGGGGAGACCCAGTACTTC. Its translation: CATSRETGGSGETQYF. The chain is built from TRBV15 and TRBJ2-5; TRBD1 matches at 10 bases. With V trimmed by 0 bases and J by 5 bases, 6 bases remained unmatched. CDR1 is LNHNV and CDR2 is YYDKDF in the germline V gene (reference sequence). The CDR3 totals 16 residues.

This chain connects TRBV9 to TRBJ2-3; the D is unclear. Per germline, CDR1 SGDLS and CDR2 YYNGEE. V shed 3 bases and J shed 1 base, with 12 bases lying between them. There are 15 residues in the CDR3. DNA for the CDR3: TGTGCCAGCAGCGCCGACATCGTCGGCACAGATACGCAGTATTTT. This translates into CASSADIVGTDTQYF.